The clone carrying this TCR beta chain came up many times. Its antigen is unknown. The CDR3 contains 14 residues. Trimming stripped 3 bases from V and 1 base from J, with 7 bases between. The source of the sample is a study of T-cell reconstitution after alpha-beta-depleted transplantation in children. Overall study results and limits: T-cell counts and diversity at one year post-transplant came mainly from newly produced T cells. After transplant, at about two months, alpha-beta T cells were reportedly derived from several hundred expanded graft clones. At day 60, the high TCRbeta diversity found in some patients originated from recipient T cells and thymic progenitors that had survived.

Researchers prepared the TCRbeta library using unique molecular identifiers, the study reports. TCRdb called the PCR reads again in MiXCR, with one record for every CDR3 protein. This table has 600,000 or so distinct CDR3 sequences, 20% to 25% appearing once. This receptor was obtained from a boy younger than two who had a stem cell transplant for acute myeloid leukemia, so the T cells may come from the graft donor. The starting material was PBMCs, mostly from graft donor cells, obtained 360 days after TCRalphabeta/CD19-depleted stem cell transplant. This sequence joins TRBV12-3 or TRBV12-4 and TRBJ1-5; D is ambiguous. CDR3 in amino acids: CASSFSGSNQPQHF. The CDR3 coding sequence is TGTGCCAGCAGTTTCTCGGGGAGCAATCAGCCCCAGCATTTT.